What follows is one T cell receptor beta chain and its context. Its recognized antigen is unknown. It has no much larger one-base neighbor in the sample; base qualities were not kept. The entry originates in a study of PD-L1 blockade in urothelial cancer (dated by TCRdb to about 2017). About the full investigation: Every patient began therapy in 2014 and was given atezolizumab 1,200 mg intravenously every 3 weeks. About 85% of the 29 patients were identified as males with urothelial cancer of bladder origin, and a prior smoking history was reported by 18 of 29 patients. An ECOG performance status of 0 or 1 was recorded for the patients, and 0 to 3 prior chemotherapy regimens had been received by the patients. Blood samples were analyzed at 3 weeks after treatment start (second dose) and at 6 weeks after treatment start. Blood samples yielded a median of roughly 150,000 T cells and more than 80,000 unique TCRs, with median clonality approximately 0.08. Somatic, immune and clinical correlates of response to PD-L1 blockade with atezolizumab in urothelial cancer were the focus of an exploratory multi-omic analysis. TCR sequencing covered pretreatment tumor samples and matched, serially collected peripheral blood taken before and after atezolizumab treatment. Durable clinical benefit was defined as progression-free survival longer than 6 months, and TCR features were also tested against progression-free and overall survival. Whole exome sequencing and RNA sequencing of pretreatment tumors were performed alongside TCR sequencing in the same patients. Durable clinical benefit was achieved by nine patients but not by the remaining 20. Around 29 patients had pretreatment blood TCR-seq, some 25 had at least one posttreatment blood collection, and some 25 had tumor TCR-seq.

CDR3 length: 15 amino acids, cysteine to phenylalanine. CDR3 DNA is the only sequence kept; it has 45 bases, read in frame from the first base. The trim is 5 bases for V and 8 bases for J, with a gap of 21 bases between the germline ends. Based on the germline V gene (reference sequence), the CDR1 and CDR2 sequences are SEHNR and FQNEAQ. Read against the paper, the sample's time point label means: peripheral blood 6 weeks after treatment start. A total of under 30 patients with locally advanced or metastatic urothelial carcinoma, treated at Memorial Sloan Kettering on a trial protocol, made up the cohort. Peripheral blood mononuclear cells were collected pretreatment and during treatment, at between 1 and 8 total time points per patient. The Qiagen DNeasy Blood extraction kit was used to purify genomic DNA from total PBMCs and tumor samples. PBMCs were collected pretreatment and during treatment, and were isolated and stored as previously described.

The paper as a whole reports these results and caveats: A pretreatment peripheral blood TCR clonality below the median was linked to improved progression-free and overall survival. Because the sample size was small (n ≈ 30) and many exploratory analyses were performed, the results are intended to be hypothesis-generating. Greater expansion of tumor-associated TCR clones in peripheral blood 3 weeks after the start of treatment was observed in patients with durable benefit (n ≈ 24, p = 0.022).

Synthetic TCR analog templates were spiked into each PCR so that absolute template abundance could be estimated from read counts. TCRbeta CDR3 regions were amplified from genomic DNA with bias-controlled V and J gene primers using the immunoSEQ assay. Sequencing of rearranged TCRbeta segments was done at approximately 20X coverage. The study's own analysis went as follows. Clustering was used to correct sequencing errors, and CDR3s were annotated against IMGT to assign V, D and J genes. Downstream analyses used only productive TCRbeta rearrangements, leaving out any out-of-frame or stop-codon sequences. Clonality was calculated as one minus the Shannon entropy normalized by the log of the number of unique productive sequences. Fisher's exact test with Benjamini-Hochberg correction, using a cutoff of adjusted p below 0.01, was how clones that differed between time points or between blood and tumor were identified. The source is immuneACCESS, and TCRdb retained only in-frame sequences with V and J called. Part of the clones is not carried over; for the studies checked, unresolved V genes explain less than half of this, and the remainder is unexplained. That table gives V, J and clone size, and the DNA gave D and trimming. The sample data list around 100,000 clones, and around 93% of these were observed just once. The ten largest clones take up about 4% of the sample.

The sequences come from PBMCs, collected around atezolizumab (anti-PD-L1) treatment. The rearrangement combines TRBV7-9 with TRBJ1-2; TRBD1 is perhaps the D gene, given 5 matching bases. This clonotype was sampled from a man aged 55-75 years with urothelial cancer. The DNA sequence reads TGTGCCAGCAGCCCCCAGGACATTCTAATAATGGGCTACACCTTC. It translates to CASSPQDILIMGYTF.